This T cell receptor beta chain was captured in a study of T-cell reconstitution after alpha-beta-depleted transplantation in children. The sample holds a few counts of this clonotype. Its cognate antigen is unknown. Study results and caveats: In some patients, recipient T cells and intrathymic progenitors surviving conditioning explained high day-60 diversity.

V dropped 3 bases and J dropped 2; count of bases not matched to a gene: 3. Germline V CDR1 and CDR2: SGDLS, YYNGEE. CDR3 size: 15 residues. During its preparation, the TCRbeta library received unique molecular identifiers. TCRdb re-called the PCR reads through MiXCR, storing one row per CDR3 protein. The repertoire holds 120,000 or so distinct CDR3 sequences, 23% seen once, with roughly a tenth in the top ten. The input for sequencing was PBMCs, mostly from graft donor cells, taken 180 days after TCRalphabeta/CD19-depleted stem cell transplant. This chain joins TRBV9 and TRBJ2-5, with 11 bases that match TRBD2. The origin of this receptor is a male patient between 2 and 15 years old who had a stem cell transplant for chronic granulomatous disease, so the T cells may come from the graft donor. The CDR3 DNA is TGTGCCAGCAGCGGTAGCGGGGGGGGACAAGAGACCCAGTACTTC. Protein sequence: CASSGSGGGQETQYF.